The 27 T cell receptor beta chains given below trace back to one sample, sequenced in a study of blood T cell repertoires in COVID-19. The data were produced by immunoSEQ multiplex PCR, yet TCRdb's version contains in-frame clones alone and is incomplete. The table records about 400,000 clones, 88% of them present only once. Sequencing was performed on PBMCs or T cells enriched from blood (not recorded which). Receptors originate from a middle-aged woman with acute COVID-19.

The rearrangement links TRBV4-2 to TRBJ1-3; D is uncertain. The CDR3 loop spans 16 amino acids. From germline, CDR1 is LGHNA and CDR2 YNFKEQ. The germline V and J ends were trimmed by 8 bases and 4 bases, with 21 bases remaining between them. CDR3 region: CASRPIAINSGNTIYF. The CDR3 DNA sequence: TGTGCCAGCCGACCCATAGCGATCAATTCAGGAAACACCATATATTTT.

The V call is TRBV10-3, the J call TRBJ2-7; D is possibly TRBD2 (6 bases). Between the trimmed V and J ends, which lost 11 bases and 0 bases, there was a span of 14 bases. Germline V CDR1 and CDR2: ENHRY, SYGVKD. The CDR3 spans 13 residues. CDR3 residues: CAVRDSNSYEQYF. CDR3 nucleotides: TGTGCCGTACGGGACTCCAACTCCTACGAGCAGTACTTC.

The V call is TRBV3-1 (or the pseudogene TRBV3-2), the J call TRBJ1-2, with D perhaps matching TRBD1 (6 bases). Trimming shortened V by 1 base and J by 0 bases, and 12 bases separated the two germline ends. CDR3 length equals 16 residues. Germline-derived CDR1 and CDR2 are LGHDT and YNNKEL (reference sequence). CDR3 DNA: TGTGCCAGCAGCCAAGCCGACAGGCACCCTAACTATGGCTACACCTTC. This sequence encodes CASSQADRHPNYGYTF.

The chain recombines TRBV21-1 with TRBJ1-5; the table's D gene call, TRBD1, was not cross checked with the DNA. TRBV21-1 is marked as a pseudogene. The CDR3 runs 15 residues. The CDR3, as DNA: TGTGCCAGCTCACACGGGGACAACAACAATCAGCCCCAGCATTTT. It codes for CASSHGDNNNQPQHF.

This rearrangement joins TRBV7-7 to TRBJ2-5; TRBD2 aligns across 7 bases. The CDR3 length is 15 residues. Looked up from germline, CDR1 is SSHAT and CDR2 is FNYEAQ (reference sequence). V was clipped by 1 base and J by 5 bases; unmatched bases: 7. Here the CDR3 reads CASSLVGTIGETQYF. CDR3 bases: TGTGCCAGCAGCTTAGTAGGGACTATAGGGGAGACCCAGTACTTC.

This chain links TRBV5-8 with TRBJ1-1; D gene unclear. The CDR3 sequence is 14 residues long. Trimming pared 1 base from V and 4 bases from J, leaving 11 bases between. CDR1 SGHTS and CDR2 YDEGEE come from the germline V gene. The CDR3 spells CASSLFRGSTEAFF. The CDR3 DNA reads TGTGCCAGCAGCTTGTTCCGGGGTAGCACTGAAGCTTTCTTT.

The rearrangement links TRBV6-5 to TRBJ1-1, with 11 bases that match TRBD1. Germline CDR1 is MNHEY and CDR2 is SVGAGI. CDR3 length: 15 residues. The trim removed 6 bases at V and 2 bases at J, leaving 5 bases unmatched. The DNA for the CDR3 is TGTGCCAGCAGCCCGGGACAGGGGGAAAACACTGAAGCTTTCTTT. Translation gives CASSPGQGENTEAFF.

The V gene is TRBV5-1, the J gene TRBJ2-3, with D possibly matching TRBD2 (6 bases). This CDR3 comprises 15 residues. Germline V gives CDR1 SGHRS, CDR2 YFSETQ. The V end lost 0 bases, the J end lost 1 base, and 9 bases lay between the germline ends. In DNA form, the CDR3 reads TGCGCCAGCAGCTTGGACGGGGGTCGCACAGATACGCAGTATTTT. It codes for CASSLDGGRTDTQYF.

The rearrangement uses TRBV25-1 and TRBJ2-1; weak D call: TRBD2 (6 bases). V lost 4 bases, J lost 1 base, and 17 bases lay in between. CDR3 length equals 17 residues. Germline V CDR1 and CDR2: MGHDK, SYGVNS. The CDR3 loop is CASSGGITSQSYNEQFF. DNA for the CDR3: TGTGCCAGCAGTGGGGGGATCACTAGCCAGTCCTACAATGAGCAGTTCTTC.

The rearrangement joins TRBV19 to TRBJ1-2, with 10 nucleotides matching TRBD1. Germline lookup yields CDR1 LNHDA and CDR2 SQIVND (reference sequence). The CDR3 sequence is 14 residues long. The junction had 3 bases not matched to a gene; V was cut back by 6 bases and J by 2 bases. CDR3: CASSDRGQNYGYTF. CDR3 coding DNA: TGTGCCAGTAGCGACAGGGGGCAGAACTATGGCTACACCTTC.

The J gene is TRBJ1-3, the V gene TRBV5-1, with a tentative D call TRBD1 (5 bases). Looked up from germline, CDR1 is SGHRS and CDR2 is YFSETQ. This CDR3 has 13 amino acids. V lost 0 bases and J 9 bases, leaving 10 bases between the germline ends. CDR3 loop: CASSLDGQGTIYF. Here the CDR3 DNA reads TGCGCCAGCAGCTTGGACGGCCAGGGCACCATATATTTT.

This rearrangement joins TRBV11-2 to TRBJ2-2; 12 bases are a match to TRBD2. The CDR3 contains 16 residues. In germline, CDR1 is SGHAT, CDR2 FQNNGV. V shed 5 bases and J 4 bases; nucleotides not matched to a gene: 5. The DNA for the CDR3 is TGTGCCAGCAGCATCGGACTAGCGGGGACCACCGGGGAGCTGTTTTTT. Translated: CASSIGLAGTTGELFF. The full variable domain, in which reference TRBV11-2 and TRBJ2-2 provide the parts outside the CDR3, is EAGVAQSPRYKIIEKRQSVAFWCNPISGHATLYWYQQILGQGPKLLIQFQNNGVVDDSQLPKDRFSAERLKGVDSTLKIQPAKLEDSAVYLCASSIGLAGTTGELFFGEGSRLTVL.

The chain combines TRBV4-1 with TRBJ1-1; D is possibly TRBD1 (5 bases). The CDR3 runs 11 residues. V was cut by 3 bases and J by 8 bases, with 7 bases left in between. Per germline, CDR1 MGHRA and CDR2 YSYEKL. The chain's CDR3 is CASSQGPEAFF. In DNA, the CDR3 is TGCGCCAGCAGCCAGGGGCCGGAAGCTTTCTTT.

The rearrangement uses TRBV29-1 and TRBJ1-2; no definite D call. Trimming shortened V by 1 base and J by 6 bases, and 12 bases separated the two germline ends. The germline V gene encodes CDR1 SQVTM and CDR2 ANQGSEA. The CDR3 has 13 amino acids. The CDR3 region is CSVEVGVLDGYTF. The CDR3 nucleotides read TGCAGCGTTGAAGTCGGAGTTTTGGATGGCTACACCTTC.

This clone has just a few counts. The V and J genes are TRBV2 and TRBJ2-5, with TRBD2 identical over 11 bases. From germline, CDR1 is SNHLY and CDR2 FYNNEI. The CDR3 totals 14 residues. V was clipped by 10 bases and J by 2 bases; unmatched bases: 6. The CDR3 loop reads CAISTSGEQETQYF. The CDR3 nucleotides read TGTGCCATCTCGACTAGCGGGGAACAAGAGACCCAGTACTTC.

The chain carries TRBV19 and TRBJ1-1; D gene ambiguous. V lost 1 base and J lost 3, with 6 bases in between. From germline, CDR1 is LNHDA and CDR2 SQIVND (reference sequence). The length of the CDR3 is 13 residues. CDR3 DNA sequence: TGTGCCAGTAGTATAGTGAGAGACACTGAAGCTTTCTTT. Its protein product is CASSIVRDTEAFF.

The chain recombines TRBV5-4 with TRBJ2-5, with 11 bases matching TRBD2. V lost 4 bases to trimming and J lost 5 bases; unmatched junction nucleotides: 10. CDR1 and CDR2 (germline): SGHNT, YYREEE (reference sequence). The CDR3 sequence is 16 residues long. CDR3 sequence (DNA): TGTGCCAGCAGCCCGAATCTAGCGGGGGGTGGGGAGACCCAGTACTTC. As protein: CASSPNLAGGGETQYF.

This chain uses TRBV7-9 with TRBJ2-7; 7 positions match TRBD1. The V gene end was trimmed by 4 bases and the J gene end by 6 bases; junction bases not matched to a gene: 9. Germline V gene sequence: CDR1 SEHNR, CDR2 FQNEAQ (reference sequence). This CDR3 has 14 residues. CDR3 nucleotide sequence: TGTGCCAGCAGCTGGGGGCAAACAGGGGTCGAGCAGTACTTC. Its translation: CASSWGQTGVEQYF.

The chain employs TRBV29-1 and TRBJ1-1, with D unresolved. The CDR3 spans 12 residues. CDR1 SQVTM and CDR2 ANQGSEA come from the germline V gene. Between the trimmed V and J ends, which lost 4 bases and 0 bases, there was a span of 6 bases. CDR3 coding DNA: TGCAGCGTTGGAGGCCTGAACACTGAAGCTTTCTTT. It codes for CSVGGLNTEAFF.

This chain links TRBV19 with TRBJ2-7, with TRBD1 matching 8 bases. The V and J ends lost 4 bases and 5 bases, in that order; junction bases with no gene match: 1. This CDR3 is 12 amino acids long. In germline, CDR1 is LNHDA, CDR2 SQIVND (reference sequence). CDR3 nucleotides: TGTGCCAGTAGTAGGACAGGGAACGAGCAGTACTTC. It is translated as CASSRTGNEQYF.

The CDR3 sequence: CASSLESEGYGYTF. The DNA of the CDR3 is TGTGCCAGCAGCTTAGAATCAGAGGGCTATGGCTACACCTTC. V gene TRBV7-9 combines with J gene TRBJ1-2; D call uncertain. Trimming took off 1 base at V and 4 bases at J, with 10 bases between the two ends. The CDR3 contains 14 residues. Germline CDR1 SEHNR, CDR2 FQNEAQ (reference sequence).

The chain couples TRBV7-9 to TRBJ1-1, with D uncertain. The CDR3 loop spans 18 amino acids. The germline V gene has CDR1 SEHNR and CDR2 FQNEAQ (reference sequence). Trimming shortened V by 6 bases and J by 1 base, and 24 bases separated the two germline ends. The CDR3 nucleotides are TGTGCCAGCAGTCAAAGTCCCGCAGTCACGACTACGAACACTGAAGCTTTCTTT. This sequence encodes CASSQSPAVTTTNTEAFF.

This sequence joins TRBV12-3 or TRBV12-4 and TRBJ2-5, with TRBD2 identical over 7 bases. The V and J ends lost 1 base and 8 bases, in that order; junction bases with no gene match: 1. This CDR3 spans 12 amino acids. CDR3 nucleotide sequence: TGTGCCAGCAGTTTAGAGCGGGAAACCCAGTACTTC. It yields the protein CASSLERETQYF.

V gene TRBV5-4 combines with J gene TRBJ1-1; perhaps TRBD1 as D (6 bases). With 7 bases removed from V and 0 bases from J, the gap between germline ends came to 16 bases. The CDR3 has 15 amino acids. Germline-derived CDR1 and CDR2 are SGHNT and YYREEE (reference sequence). CDR3 coding DNA: TGTGCCAGCGGGTTCGGGGGGCTAATGAACACTGAAGCTTTCTTT. Amino acids: CASGFGGLMNTEAFF. Filled out from reference TRBV5-4 and TRBJ1-1, the complete variable domain reads ETGVTQSPTHLIKTRGQQVTLRCSSQSGHNTVSWYQQALGQGPQFIFQYYREEENGRGNFPPRFSGLQFPNYSSELNVNALELDDSALYLCASGFGGLMNTEAFFGQGTRLTVV.

The chain recombines TRBV2 with TRBJ2-5; 13 bases align to TRBD2. The CDR3 has 16 residues. The J segment lost 3 bases and the V segment lost 3 bases, leaving 4 bases of the junction unmatched. From germline, CDR1 is SNHLY and CDR2 FYNNEI. For the CDR3, the DNA is TGTGCCAGCAGTGAGTTGACTAGCGGGGGGAAAGAGACCCAGTACTTC. This encodes CASSELTSGGKETQYF.

The rearrangement joins TRBV7-9 to TRBJ2-3, with D possibly TRBD2 on 6 matching bases. The CDR3 loop spans 13 amino acids. Germline lookup yields CDR1 SEHNR and CDR2 FQNEAQ (reference sequence). With 7 bases removed from V and 1 base from J, the gap between germline ends came to 9 bases. CDR3 nucleotide sequence: TGTGCCAGCAACGGACTACGCACAGATACGCAGTATTTT. This translates into CASNGLRTDTQYF.

This chain connects TRBV9 to TRBJ2-1, with 7 bases identical to TRBD1. Per the germline V gene, CDR1 is SGDLS and CDR2 is YYNGEE. V trimming: 0 bases; J trimming: 4 bases; junction bases outside the gene matches: 4. The CDR3 spans 15 residues. This chain's CDR3 is CASSVEDREYNEQFF. CDR3 nucleotides: TGTGCCAGCAGCGTAGAAGACAGGGAGTACAATGAGCAGTTCTTC.